A single sample gave rise to the 18 T cell receptor beta chains below, sequenced in a study of T-cell reconstitution after alpha-beta-depleted transplantation in children. Study results and limitations: Among T cells one year after transplant, newly produced cells accounted for most counts and diversity.

Their antigens remain unidentified. Unique molecular identifiers were incorporated into the prepared TCRbeta library. TCRdb passed the PCR reads through MiXCR, listing each CDR3 protein once. The table records about 300,000 distinct CDR3 sequences, over 7% of them present only once. Sequencing was performed on peripheral blood, taken 360 days after TCRalphabeta/CD19-depleted stem cell transplant. The receptors shown here come from a female patient aged 2 to 10 who had a stem cell transplant for Fanconi anemia, so the T cells may come from the graft donor.

This clonotype was seen more than once but under ten times. The chain links TRBV5-1 to TRBJ2-2; TRBD1 aligns across 11 bases. CDR3 length: 16 residues. Germline V gene data show CDR1 as SGHRS and CDR2 as YFSETQ. V was clipped by 3 bases and J by 4 bases; unmatched bases: 5. As DNA, the CDR3 is TGCGCCAGCAGCTCGTGGACAGGGGGCGGCACCGGGGAGCTGTTTTTT. This encodes CASSSWTGGGTGELFF.

This clonotype was recorded many times. The J gene is TRBJ2-1, the V gene TRBV5-1; 10 positions match TRBD2. V trimming: 4 bases; J trimming: 7 bases; junction bases outside the gene matches: 8. Germline CDR1 SGHRS, CDR2 YFSETQ. This CDR3 is built from 15 residues. CDR3 sequence reads: CASSLIAGGPNEQFF. In DNA form, the CDR3 reads TGCGCCAGCAGCCTCATAGCGGGGGGCCCTAATGAGCAGTTCTTC.

The J gene is TRBJ1-6, the V gene TRBV6-1; D is undetermined. The V and J ends lost 6 bases and 6 bases respectively, with 9 bases between them. CDR1 is MNHNS, CDR2 SASEGT, per germline. CDR3 size: 13 residues. In DNA form, the CDR3 reads TGTGCCAGCAGGAGGCCCCCTAATTCACCCCTCCACTTT. Protein: CASRRPPNSPLHF.

Concerning this clonotype: Being one base from a much bigger clone, this may be a read error. The rearrangement links TRBV7-6 to TRBJ2-5; D may correspond to TRBD1 or TRBD2 (5 bases each). The CDR3 contains 12 residues. CDR1 SGHVS and CDR2 FNYEAQ come from the germline V gene. In DNA, the CDR3 is TGTGCCAGCAGCTTAGGCCCTGGGACCCCGTACTTC. Protein: CASSLGPGTPYF.

The rearrangement uses TRBV2 and TRBJ2-7; D remains ambiguous. The CDR3 is made up of 11 amino acids. Trimming left V 8 bases short and J 4 bases short, with 9 bases between. Germline-derived CDR1 and CDR2 are SNHLY and FYNNEI. The CDR3 region has the DNA TGTGCCAGCCTACTGGGATACGAGCAGTACGTC. Protein product: CASLLGYEQYV.

This sequence joins TRBV11-2 and TRBJ1-1; D not certain. Germline V CDR1 and CDR2: SGHAT, FQNNGV. This CDR3 contains 17 residues. Trimming left V 1 base short and J 5 bases short, with 20 bases between. CDR3: CASSLVSWDGVVTEAFF. The CDR3 region has the DNA TGTGCCAGCAGCTTAGTTTCATGGGATGGGGTGGTTACTGAAGCTTTCTTT.

The chain couples TRBV7-8 to TRBJ2-7; D is perhaps TRBD1 (6 bases). Deletions cut 4 bases from V and 0 bases from J, with 16 bases between. The V gene's germline CDR1 is SGHVS and CDR2 FQNEAQ. The CDR3 runs to 16 residues. CDR3 sequence (DNA): TGTGCCAGCAGCTACCCGGGACAAGTGACCTCCTACGAGCAGTACTTC. This sequence encodes CASSYPGQVTSYEQYF.

This clonotype was recorded many times. The chain employs TRBV5-1 and TRBJ2-7; 9 nucleotides agree with TRBD2. V lost 7 bases, J lost 3 bases, and 5 bases stayed unmatched. The CDR3 consists of 13 residues. CDR1 is SGHRS, CDR2 YFSETQ, per germline. CDR3 coding DNA: TGCGCCAGCCGCCTAGCGGGGAACTACGAGCAGTACTTC. Translation: CASRLAGNYEQYF.

This clonotype was recorded at least ten times. The rearrangement links TRBV29-1 to TRBJ1-1; no definite D call. CDR3 length: 10 residues. Trimming shortened V by 5 bases and J by 1 base, and 2 bases separated the two germline ends. In germline, CDR1 is SQVTM, CDR2 ANQGSEA. Here the CDR3 DNA reads TGCAGCGTTTGGAACACTGAAGCTTTCTTT. Translated, it gives CSVWNTEAFF.

This clonotype was detected many times. The chain has TRBV5-1 and TRBJ2-2; 7 nucleotides match TRBD1. The CDR3 spans 15 residues. Germline V lookup: CDR1 SGHRS, CDR2 YFSETQ. After removal of 2 bases from V and 7 bases from J, the junction contained 8 bases not matched to a gene. In DNA, the CDR3 is TGCGCCAGCAGCTTCTTCGGACAGGAGAACGGGGAGCTGTTTTTT. It yields the protein CASSFFGQENGELFF. Using reference TRBV5-1 and TRBJ2-2 for the parts outside the CDR3, the full variable domain is KAGVTQTPRYLIKTRGQQVTLSCSPISGHRSVSWYQQTPGQGLQFLFEYFSETQRNKGNFPGRFSGRQFSNSRSEMNVSTLELGDSALYLCASSFFGQENGELFFGEGSRLTVL.

This clonotype was picked up a small number of times. The V and J genes are TRBV20-1 and TRBJ1-1, with 10 bases aligning to TRBD1. Trimming removed 5 bases from V and 6 bases from J; junction bases left unmatched: 6. The CDR3 contains 13 residues. Germline CDR1 DFQATT, CDR2 SNEGSKA (reference sequence). This CDR3 is CSAGDRGWAEAFF. The CDR3 nucleotides are TGCAGTGCTGGGGACAGGGGCTGGGCTGAAGCTTTCTTT.

This clonotype was counted many times. This sequence joins TRBV20-1 and TRBJ2-1; TRBD2 agrees at 8 bases. Per germline, CDR1 DFQATT and CDR2 SNEGSKA (reference sequence). V dropped 6 bases and J dropped 3; count of bases not matched to a gene: 7. This CDR3 has 14 residues. In nucleotides, the CDR3 is TGCAGTGCCATACTAGCGGCGGACTACAATGAGCAGTTCTTC. This translates into CSAILAADYNEQFF.

This clonotype has at least ten counts. This chain links TRBV12-3 or TRBV12-4 with TRBJ1-1, with TRBD1 as a possible D gene (5 bases). There are 14 residues in the CDR3. V lost 5 bases to trimming and J lost 3 bases, with 13 bases between them. Here the CDR3 DNA reads TGTGCCAGCAGTCAGACAGAGGTGGACACTGAAGCTTTCTTT. Its translation is CASSQTEVDTEAFF.

CDR3 residues: CASSPPPGGEKLFF. For the CDR3, the DNA is TGTGCCAGCTCACCCCCACCGGGAGGTGAAAAACTGTTTTTT. The V gene is TRBV18, the J gene TRBJ1-4; no firm D call. CDR3 length: 14 amino acids. V lost 3 bases and J lost 7, with 12 bases in between. In germline, CDR1 is KGHSH, CDR2 LQKENI.

This clonotype occurred many times. CDR3 DNA: TGTGCCAGCAGCCTGTCAGGGACGGGGCAGCCCCAGCATTTT. It codes for CASSLSGTGQPQHF. The rearrangement joins TRBV12-3 or TRBV12-4 to TRBJ1-5, with D possibly TRBD1 on 5 matching bases. The CDR3 runs to 14 residues. V was clipped by 6 bases and J by 7 bases, with 16 bases between them.

This clonotype was seen ten or more times. The chain links TRBV6-1 to TRBJ1-2, with D possibly being TRBD1 (6 bases). The CDR3 length is 19 residues. From germline, CDR1 is MNHNS and CDR2 SASEGT. V dropped 2 bases and J dropped 0 bases, with 22 bases sitting between them. The CDR3 here is CASSEPYGTPWGTNYGYTF. Written as DNA, the CDR3 is TGTGCCAGCAGTGAACCCTACGGGACACCCTGGGGGACTAACTATGGCTACACCTTC.

The chain is built from TRBV3-1 and TRBJ2-5; 15 bases are shared with TRBD2. The J segment lost 1 base and the V segment lost 4 bases, leaving 10 bases of the junction unmatched. This CDR3 contains 19 residues. The germline V gene has CDR1 LGHDT and CDR2 YNNKEL (reference sequence). CDR3 coding DNA: TGTGCCAGCAGCCCGCCCCCAGGGACTAGCGGGGGGCGCCAAGAGACCCAGTACTTC. Translation: CASSPPPGTSGGRQETQYF.

This chain links TRBV25-1 with TRBJ2-2; D uncertain. The length of the CDR3 is 14 residues. Trimming cost V 4 bases and J 6 bases, with 12 bases left between them. Germline V gives CDR1 MGHDK, CDR2 SYGVNS. CDR3 sequence (DNA): TGTGCCAGCAGTGTCTCCCCCCCTCCCGGGGAGCTGTTTTTT. It translates to CASSVSPPPGELFF.